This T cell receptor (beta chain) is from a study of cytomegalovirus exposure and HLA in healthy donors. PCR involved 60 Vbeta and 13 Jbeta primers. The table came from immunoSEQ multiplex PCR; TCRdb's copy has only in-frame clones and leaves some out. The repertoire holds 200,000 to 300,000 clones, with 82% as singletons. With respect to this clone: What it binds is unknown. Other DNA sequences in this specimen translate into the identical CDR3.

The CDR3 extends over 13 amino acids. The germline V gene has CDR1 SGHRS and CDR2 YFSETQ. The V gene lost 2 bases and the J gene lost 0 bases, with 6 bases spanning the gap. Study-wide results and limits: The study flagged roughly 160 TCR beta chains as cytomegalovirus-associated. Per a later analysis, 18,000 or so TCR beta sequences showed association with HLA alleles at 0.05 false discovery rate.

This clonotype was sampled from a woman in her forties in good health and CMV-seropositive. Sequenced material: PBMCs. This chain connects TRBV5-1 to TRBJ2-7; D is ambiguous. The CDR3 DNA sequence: TGCGCCAGCAGCTTACCTAGCTCCTACGAGCAGTACTTC. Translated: CASSLPSSYEQYF. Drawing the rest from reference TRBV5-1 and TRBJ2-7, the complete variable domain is KAGVTQTPRYLIKTRGQQVTLSCSPISGHRSVSWYQQTPGQGLQFLFEYFSETQRNKGNFPGRFSGRQFSNSRSEMNVSTLELGDSALYLCASSLPSSYEQYFGPGTRLTVT.